The present TCR beta chain was sequenced within a study of CD8 T cells in ankylosing spondylitis. Study-wide findings and caveats: One TCR beta motif, made up of eight or nine highly homologous variants, appeared characteristic of ankylosing spondylitis blood.

TCRdb analysed the 5' RACE reads with MiXCR anew, one entry per CDR3 protein. The sample shows hundreds of thousands of distinct CDR3 sequences, about 10% of them seen only once. Germline CDR1 reads SGHAT; CDR2 reads FQNNGV. With 5 bases removed from V and 4 bases from J, the gap between germline ends came to 26 bases. The CDR3 totals 18 residues. The sample holds many counts of this clonotype. Its specificity is unknown. Sample: blood, either unsorted or a sorted T cell fraction (not recorded which). The chain links TRBV11-2 to TRBJ2-5, with D possibly TRBD2 on 6 matching bases. The receptor's source is a male donor with ankylosing spondylitis. CDR3 protein: CASSRSRPGVFSGETQYF. Here the CDR3 DNA reads TGTGCCAGCAGCAGGTCCCGTCCGGGAGTATTTTCGGGAGAGACCCAGTACTTC.